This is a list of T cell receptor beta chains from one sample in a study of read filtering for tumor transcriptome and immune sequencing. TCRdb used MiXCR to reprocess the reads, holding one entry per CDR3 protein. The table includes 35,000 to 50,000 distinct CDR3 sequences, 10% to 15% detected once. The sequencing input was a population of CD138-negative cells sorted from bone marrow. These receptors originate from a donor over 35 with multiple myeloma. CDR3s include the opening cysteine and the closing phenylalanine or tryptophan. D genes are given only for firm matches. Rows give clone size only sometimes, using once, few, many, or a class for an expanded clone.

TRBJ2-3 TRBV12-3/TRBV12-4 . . TGTGCCAGCAGTTTAGCACCCGGAGATACGCAGTATTTT CASSLAPGDTQYF
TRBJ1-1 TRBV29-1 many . TGCAGCGTTGTCTATGGGGGCGGCGGCACTGAAGCTTTCTTT CSVVYGGGGTEAFF
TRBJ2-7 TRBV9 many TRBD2 TGTGCCAGCAGTGGATTTTCGGGAGGAGGAACCTACGAGCAGTACTTC CASSGFSGGGTYEQYF
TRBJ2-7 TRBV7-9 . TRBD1 TGTGCCAGCAGCTTAGTGGACAGGCCCGAGCAGTACTTC CASSLVDRPEQYF
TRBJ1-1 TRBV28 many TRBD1 TGTGCCAGCAGGACGGGACAGGGGAGAGGCGGCACTGAAGCTTTCTTT CASRTGQGRGGTEAFF
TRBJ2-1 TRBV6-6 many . TGTGCCAGCAGTTACCAAAACCTTCAGGGTTACCATGAGCAGTTCTTC CASSYQNLQGYHEQFF
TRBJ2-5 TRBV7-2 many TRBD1 TGTGCCAGCAGCGCCGGGACAGCATTCGAGACCCAGTACTTC CASSAGTAFETQYF
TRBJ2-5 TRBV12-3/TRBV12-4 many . TGTGCCAGCGCTAGGGCCCGCCAAGAGACCCAGTACTTC CASARARQETQYF
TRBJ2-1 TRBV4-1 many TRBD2 TGCGCCAGCAGCCAAGAGTGGCGGGGGAAGCAGTTCTTC CASSQEWRGKQFF
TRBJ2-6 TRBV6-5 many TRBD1 TGTGCCAGCAGTTTACGGGGACAGGCCAACTCTGGGGCCAACGTCCTGACTTTC CASSLRGQANSGANVLTF
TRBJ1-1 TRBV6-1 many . TGTGCCAGCAAAGTCAAGGGGGGGAACACTGAAGCTTTCTTT CASKVKGGNTEAFF
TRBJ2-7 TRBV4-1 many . TGCGCCAGCAGCCAAGAATTGACCTCAGCGAGCTCCTACGAGCAGTACTTC CASSQELTSASSYEQYF
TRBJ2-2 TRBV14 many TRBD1 TGTGCCAGCAGCCCTCGGACAGGAACCGAGGAGCTGTTTTTT CASSPRTGTEELFF
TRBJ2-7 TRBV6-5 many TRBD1 TGTGCCAGCAGTCCGAGACCCGGGACAGGGGACTACGAGCAGTACTTC CASSPRPGTGDYEQYF
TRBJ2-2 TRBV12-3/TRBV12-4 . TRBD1 TGTGCCAGCAGTCATACAGGGGGCGCACAAACCGGGGAGCTGTTTTTT CASSHTGGAQTGELFF
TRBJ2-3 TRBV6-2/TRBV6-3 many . TGTGCCAGCAGTTCTGGCGGGGAGGTGGATACGCAGTATTTT CASSSGGEVDTQYF
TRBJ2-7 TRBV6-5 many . TGTGCCAGCAAGCTTGACACCGCGAGCTCCTACGAGCAGTACTTC CASKLDTASSYEQYF
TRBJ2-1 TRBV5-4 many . TGTGCCAGCAGTCTTAGAAGCAATGAGCAGTTCTTC CASSLRSNEQFF
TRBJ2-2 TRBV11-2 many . TGTGCCAGCAGCTTACCCCAGGGGCCCACCGGGGAGCTGTTTTTT CASSLPQGPTGELFF
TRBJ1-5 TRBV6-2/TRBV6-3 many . TGTGCCAGCACCCACGGGGACATTCGCAATCAGCCCCAGCATTTT CASTHGDIRNQPQHF
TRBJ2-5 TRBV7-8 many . TGTGCCAGCAGCCATTCTCGGACCCAGTACTTC CASSHSRTQYF
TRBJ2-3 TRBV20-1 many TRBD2 TGCAGTGCCGGGACTAGCGGGGGGGCCGCAGATACGCAGTATTTT CSAGTSGGAADTQYF
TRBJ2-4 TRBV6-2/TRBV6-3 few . TGTGCCGGCAGCCGGGGACTGAGAGCCAAAAACATTCAGTACTTC CAGSRGLRAKNIQYF
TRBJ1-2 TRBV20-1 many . TGCAGTGCTAGGGGGGGACTCGGCCATGGCTACACCTTC CSARGGLGHGYTF
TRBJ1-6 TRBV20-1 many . TGCAGTGCTAGAGTTTCGGAGGTCATTAATTCACCCCTCCACTTT CSARVSEVINSPLHF
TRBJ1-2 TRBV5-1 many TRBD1 TGCGCCAGCAGCTTGGCCGCACAGGGGACAGGCTACACCTTC CASSLAAQGTGYTF
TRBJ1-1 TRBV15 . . TGTGCCACCAGCAGAGATGGGGGGGGGGGGGCTGAAGCTTTCTTT CATSRDGGGGAEAFF
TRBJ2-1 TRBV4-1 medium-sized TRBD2 TGCGCCAGCAGCCAAGCAAGCGGGGGGGATGAGCAGTTCTTC CASSQASGGDEQFF
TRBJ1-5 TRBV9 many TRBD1 TGTGCCAGCAGCGAGGGGACAGGGTTACAGCCCCAGCATTTT CASSEGTGLQPQHF
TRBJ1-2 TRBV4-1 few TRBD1 TGCGCCAGCAGCCAAGGGGTACAGGGGGGAAAGTATGGCTACACCTTC CASSQGVQGGKYGYTF
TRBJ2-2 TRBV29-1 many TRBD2 TGCAGCGTTGACCGGGCGGGAGCCGGGGAGCTGTTTTTT CSVDRAGAGELFF
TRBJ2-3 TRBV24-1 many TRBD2 TGTGCCACCAGTACAAGCGGGGGAACAGGGGATACGCAGTATTTT CATSTSGGTGDTQYF
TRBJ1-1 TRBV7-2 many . TGTGCCAGCAGCTTAGTTGGGGTCCACATGAACACTGAAGCTTTCTTT CASSLVGVHMNTEAFF
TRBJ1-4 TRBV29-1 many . TGCAGCGCTGGGTGGGGCGCTGAAAAACTGTTTTTT CSAGWGAEKLFF
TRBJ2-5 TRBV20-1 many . TGCAGTGCTAGAGGAGGAGGGGAGACCCAGTACTTC CSARGGGETQYF
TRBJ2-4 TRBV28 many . TGTGCCAGCAGTTTATCCGGTTTGAACATTCAGTACTTC CASSLSGLNIQYF
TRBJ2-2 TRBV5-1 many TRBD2 TGCGCCAGCGACCCTAGCGGGGGGGCCCCCACGGACACCGGGGAGCTGTTTTTT CASDPSGGAPTDTGELFF
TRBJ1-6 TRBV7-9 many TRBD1 TGTGCCAGCAGCTTACAGGGGGTTGGTTCACCCCTCCACTTT CASSLQGVGSPLHF
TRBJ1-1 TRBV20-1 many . TGCAGTGCTAGAGATCTGGAGGGCCCCCACACTGAAGCTTTCTTT CSARDLEGPHTEAFF
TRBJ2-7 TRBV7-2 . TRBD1 TGTGCCAGCAGTAATACAGGGGGCTACGAGCAGTACTTC CASSNTGGYEQYF
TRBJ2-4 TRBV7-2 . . TGTGCCAGCAGCTCCAGAGTCTTAGCCAAAAACATTCAGTACTTC CASSSRVLAKNIQYF
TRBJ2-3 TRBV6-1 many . TGTGCCAGCAGTGTGTGGACGGCAGATACGCAGTATTTT CASSVWTADTQYF
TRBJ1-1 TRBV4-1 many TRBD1 TGCGCCAGCAGCCAAGGGGGACAGATGAACACTGAAGCTTTCTTT CASSQGGQMNTEAFF
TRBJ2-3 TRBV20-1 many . TGCAGTGGCCGGATGGAGGGTCTCAGCACAGATACGCAGTATTTT CSGRMEGLSTDTQYF
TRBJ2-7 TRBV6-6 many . TGTGCCAGCAGTACCGGTTCCGAGCAGTACTTC CASSTGSEQYF
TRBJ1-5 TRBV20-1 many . TGCAGTGCCGGACAGCTCAATCAGCCCCAGCATTTT CSAGQLNQPQHF
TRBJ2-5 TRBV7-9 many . TGTGCCAGCAGCCCGAGGGGCGGGGGCAGCCAAGAGACCCAGTACTTC CASSPRGGGSQETQYF
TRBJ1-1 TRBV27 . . TGTGCCAGCAGTCGACGGGGGAGCACTGAAGCTTTCTTT CASSRRGSTEAFF
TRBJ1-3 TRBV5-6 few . TGTGCCAGCAGTCTGAGGGGAGGAAACACCATATATTTT CASSLRGGNTIYF
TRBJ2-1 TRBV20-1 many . TGCAGTGCTAGAGCTAGGAAAGAACCCTACAATGAGCAGTTCTTC CSARARKEPYNEQFF
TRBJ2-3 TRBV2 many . TGTGCCAGCAGTGCCGATATCAGGGATACGCAGTATTTT CASSADIRDTQYF
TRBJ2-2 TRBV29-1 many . TGCAGCGTTGGGGGGGCCGGCACCGGGGAGCTGTTTTTT CSVGGAGTGELFF
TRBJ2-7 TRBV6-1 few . TGTGCCAGCAGTGAAGCGCGGGCCGGGGACGAGCAGTACTTC CASSEARAGDEQYF
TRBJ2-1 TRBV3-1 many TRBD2 TGTGCCAGCAGTCCTATAGCGGGGGGGTCGAATGAGCAGTTCTTC CASSPIAGGSNEQFF
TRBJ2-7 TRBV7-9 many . TGTGCCAGCAGCTTAGTTCCAGGGGCCCTACCTGACGAGCAGTACTTC CASSLVPGALPDEQYF
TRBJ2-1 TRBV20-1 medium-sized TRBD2 TGCAGTGCTAGGGGCCTAGCGGGTGAGCAGTTCTTC CSARGLAGEQFF
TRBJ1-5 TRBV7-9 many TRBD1 TGTGCCAGCAGCACGGGGACAGGGCTAGGTCAGCCCCAGCATTTT CASSTGTGLGQPQHF
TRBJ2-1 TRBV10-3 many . TGTGCCATCAGTGAAGGGGGGGGGACAGGCTACAATGAGCAGTTCTTC CAISEGGGTGYNEQFF
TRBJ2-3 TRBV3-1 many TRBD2 TGTGCCAGCAGCCAAGGGACTAGCGGGTCTACAGATACGCAGTATTTT CASSQGTSGSTDTQYF